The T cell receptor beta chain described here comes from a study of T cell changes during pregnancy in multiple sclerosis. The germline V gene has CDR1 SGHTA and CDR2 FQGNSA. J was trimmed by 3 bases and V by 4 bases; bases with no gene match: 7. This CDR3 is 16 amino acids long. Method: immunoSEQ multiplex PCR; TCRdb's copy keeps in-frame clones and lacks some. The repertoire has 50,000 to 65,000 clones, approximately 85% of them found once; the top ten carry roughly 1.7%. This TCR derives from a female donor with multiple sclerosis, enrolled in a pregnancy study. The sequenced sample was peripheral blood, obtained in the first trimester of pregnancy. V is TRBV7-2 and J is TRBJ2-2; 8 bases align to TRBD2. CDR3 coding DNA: TGTGCCAGCAGCTCCCTCCCTAGCGGGTACACCGGGGAGCTGTTTTTT. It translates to CASSSLPSGYTGELFF.